This T cell receptor beta chain was identified during a study of T cells in Graves' hyperthyroidism and ophthalmopathy. General observations from the study: Most expanded thyroid clonotypes above 0.001 also appeared in blood.

This clonotype was seen at least ten times. Its antigen is not known. From RNA transcripts, TCR beta CDR3 regions were amplified. With the HTBI primer set, the TCR CDR3 went through a first round of RT-PCR. TCRdb called the multiplex PCR reads again in MiXCR, with one record for every CDR3 protein. The repertoire holds 310,000 or so distinct CDR3 sequences, with about a sixth as singletons. At least 3 on the Clinical Activity Score was recorded for ophthalmopathy patients, who also had NOSPECS grade at least 4 and duration under 3 months. Clinical symptoms, serum thyroxine, TRAb, thyroid ultrasound and orbital computed tomography informed diagnoses. V was pared by 4 bases and J by 5 bases, with 7 bases of the junction left unmatched. Per the germline V gene, CDR1 is SQVTM and CDR2 is ANQGSEA. The CDR3 loop spans 13 amino acids.

This TCR came from a woman aged 60-75 years with Graves' ophthalmopathy. Sequences were obtained from blood. This sequence joins TRBV29-1 and TRBJ1-1, with 7 positions matching TRBD1. CDR3 coding DNA: TGCAGCGTTGGCAGTTCAGGGGGGACTGAAGCTTTCTTT. It translates to CSVGSSGGTEAFF. The complete variable domain, with remaining parts taken from reference TRBV29-1 and TRBJ1-1, reads SAVISQKPSRDICQRGTSLTIQCQVDSQVTMMFWYRQQPGQSLTLIATANQGSEATYESGFVIDKFPISRPNLTFSTLTVSNMSPEDSSIYLCSVGSSGGTEAFFGQGTRLTVV.